These T cell receptor beta chains were read from a single sample in a study of shared clonotypes between healthy human individuals. Here immunoSEQ multiplex PCR was the method, and the copy in TCRdb shows in-frame clones only, minus some. Among around 2,000,000 clones listed, roughly 95% were seen once. Sequenced input: naive CD8+ T cells sorted from blood. The receptors stem from a man aged 18 to 30 in good health. Both conserved end residues are part of each CDR3. The D gene is left open where the match is weak. A clone size is listed for some rows: how often the clone was seen (once, few, many), or a class if it is expanded.

CDR3aa: CASSYGAAGFNEQFF
CDR3nt: TGTGCCAGCAGTTACGGTGCGGCGGGCTTTAATGAGCAGTTCTTC
j_gene: TRBJ2-1
v_gene: TRBV6-5
d_gene: -
abundance: -

CDR3aa: CASLSRGSSYEQYF
CDR3nt: TGTGCCAGCCTTTCGCGCGGGAGCTCCTACGAGCAGTACTTC
j_gene: TRBJ2-7
v_gene: TRBV19
d_gene: TRBD2
abundance: -

CDR3aa: CASSLRGWAYEQYF
CDR3nt: TGTGCCAGCAGTTTGAGGGGGTGGGCCTACGAGCAGTACTTC
j_gene: TRBJ2-7
v_gene: TRBV28
d_gene: -
abundance: -

CDR3aa: CASSYSNRGNYGYTF
CDR3nt: TGTGCCAGCAGTTACTCGAACAGGGGTAACTATGGCTACACCTTC
j_gene: TRBJ1-2
v_gene: TRBV6-5
d_gene: TRBD1
abundance: -

CDR3aa: CASTDITGDNSPLHF
CDR3nt: TGCGCCAGCACCGACATAACAGGGGATAATTCACCCCTCCACTTT
j_gene: TRBJ1-6
v_gene: TRBV5-1
d_gene: TRBD1
abundance: -

CDR3aa: CASSLLSDTQYF
CDR3nt: TGTGCCAGCAGCCTGTTATCAGATACGCAGTATTTT
j_gene: TRBJ2-3
v_gene: TRBV13
d_gene: -
abundance: -

CDR3aa: CASSQLADNEQFF
CDR3nt: TGTGCCAGCAGCCAATTAGCGGACAATGAGCAGTTCTTC
j_gene: TRBJ2-1
v_gene: TRBV7-6
d_gene: -
abundance: -

CDR3aa: CASSSRTVNDNSPLHF
CDR3nt: TGTGCCAGCAGTTCTCGGACAGTTAATGATAATTCACCCCTCCACTTT
j_gene: TRBJ1-6
v_gene: TRBV28
d_gene: -
abundance: -

CDR3aa: CASQGPSGNTIYF
CDR3nt: TGCGCCAGTCAGGGGCCCTCTGGAAACACCATATATTTT
j_gene: TRBJ1-3
v_gene: TRBV10-1
d_gene: -
abundance: -

CDR3aa: CASSPTGGAYGYTF
CDR3nt: TGTGCCAGCAGTCCGACAGGGGGCGCGTATGGCTACACCTTC
j_gene: TRBJ1-2
v_gene: TRBV27
d_gene: TRBD1
abundance: once

CDR3aa: CASSPGIQSYGYTF
CDR3nt: TGTGCCAGCAGCCCAGGGATACAGAGCTATGGCTACACCTTC
j_gene: TRBJ1-2
v_gene: TRBV6-1
d_gene: -
abundance: -

CDR3aa: CASSLGLNFAGGSYEQYF
CDR3nt: TGTGCCAGCAGCTTAGGCCTAAATTTTGCCGGGGGATCCTACGAGCAGTACTTC
j_gene: TRBJ2-7
v_gene: TRBV13
d_gene: -
abundance: -

CDR3aa: CASSFSASNSDEQFF
CDR3nt: TGCGCCAGCAGCTTCTCCGCCTCTAACAGCGATGAGCAGTTCTTC
j_gene: TRBJ2-1
v_gene: TRBV5-1
d_gene: -
abundance: -

CDR3aa: CASSLEFGRGDGYTF
CDR3nt: TGTGCCAGCAGCTTAGAATTTGGCAGGGGAGATGGCTACACCTTC
j_gene: TRBJ1-2
v_gene: TRBV7-6
d_gene: -
abundance: -

CDR3aa: CASRGAIGRNEQFF
CDR3nt: TGTGCCAGCAGAGGAGCGATCGGGAGGAATGAGCAGTTCTTC
j_gene: TRBJ2-1
v_gene: TRBV6-6
d_gene: TRBD2
abundance: -

CDR3aa: CASSITFSYEQYF
CDR3nt: TGTGCCAGTAGTATCACTTTCTCCTACGAGCAGTACTTC
j_gene: TRBJ2-7
v_gene: TRBV19
d_gene: -
abundance: -

CDR3aa: CASSLGSTGINGYTF
CDR3nt: TGTGCCAGCAGCTTAGGGTCGACAGGGATCAATGGCTACACCTTC
j_gene: TRBJ1-2
v_gene: TRBV7-9
d_gene: TRBD1
abundance: -

CDR3aa: CAISDLTYEQYF
CDR3nt: TGTGCCATCAGTGACCTAACCTACGAGCAGTACTTC
j_gene: TRBJ2-7
v_gene: TRBV10-3
d_gene: -
abundance: -

CDR3aa: CASFGAGNEKLFF
CDR3nt: TGTGCCAGCTTTGGGGCGGGGAATGAAAAACTGTTTTTT
j_gene: TRBJ1-4
v_gene: TRBV2
d_gene: -
abundance: -

CDR3aa: CASSSVRKYEGQYF
CDR3nt: TGTGCCAGCAGTAGTGTTAGGAAGTACGAAGGGCAGTACTTC
j_gene: TRBJ2-7
v_gene: TRBV5-6
d_gene: -
abundance: -

CDR3aa: CASSTHREGAEAFF
CDR3nt: TGCGCCAGCAGCACACACAGGGAGGGGGCTGAAGCTTTCTTT
j_gene: TRBJ1-1
v_gene: TRBV5-1
d_gene: -
abundance: -

CDR3aa: CASSDGTGDEQYF
CDR3nt: TGTGCCAGCAGTGACGGGACAGGGGACGAGCAGTACTTC
j_gene: TRBJ2-7
v_gene: TRBV2
d_gene: TRBD1
abundance: -

CDR3aa: CASKGTTTNEKLFF
CDR3nt: TGTGCCAGCAAGGGGACTACAACTAATGAAAAACTGTTTTTT
j_gene: TRBJ1-4
v_gene: TRBV27
d_gene: -
abundance: -

CDR3aa: CASSRTGEFGETQYF
CDR3nt: TGTGCCAGCAGCCGGACAGGGGAATTTGGAGAGACCCAGTACTTC
j_gene: TRBJ2-5
v_gene: TRBV11-2
d_gene: TRBD1
abundance: -

CDR3aa: CASSVDPSSYNEQFF
CDR3nt: TGTGCCAGCAGTGTAGACCCGAGCTCCTACAATGAGCAGTTCTTC
j_gene: TRBJ2-1
v_gene: TRBV6-1
d_gene: -
abundance: -

CDR3aa: CASSLLSAGVSYEQYF
CDR3nt: TGTGCCAGCAGCTTACTCTCGGCAGGGGTCTCCTACGAGCAGTACTTC
j_gene: TRBJ2-7
v_gene: TRBV11-2
d_gene: -
abundance: -

CDR3aa: CASSLGPPEGYTF
CDR3nt: TGTGCCAGCAGTTTGGGCCCGCCGGAGGGCTACACCTTC
j_gene: TRBJ1-2
v_gene: TRBV27
d_gene: -
abundance: -

CDR3aa: CASSQERELLQETQYF
CDR3nt: TGCGCCAGCAGCCAAGAACGAGAACTTCTACAAGAGACCCAGTACTTC
j_gene: TRBJ2-5
v_gene: TRBV4-1
d_gene: -
abundance: -

CDR3aa: CASSNRPTPTDTQYF
CDR3nt: TGCGCCAGCAGCAACCGCCCGACTCCCACAGATACGCAGTATTTT
j_gene: TRBJ2-3
v_gene: TRBV5-1
d_gene: -
abundance: -

CDR3aa: CASRRGTASNQPQHF
CDR3nt: TGTGCCAGCAGGAGAGGGACAGCTAGCAATCAGCCCCAGCATTTT
j_gene: TRBJ1-5
v_gene: TRBV27
d_gene: TRBD1
abundance: -

CDR3aa: CASSALQGLNQPQHF
CDR3nt: TGTGCCAGCAGTGCACTGCAGGGCCTCAATCAGCCCCAGCATTTT
j_gene: TRBJ1-5
v_gene: TRBV27
d_gene: -
abundance: -

CDR3aa: CASSVGSLGYNEQFF
CDR3nt: TGTGCCAGCAGCGTAGGCTCGCTCGGATACAATGAGCAGTTCTTC
j_gene: TRBJ2-1
v_gene: TRBV9
d_gene: -
abundance: -

CDR3aa: CASSYSGLAPYNEQFF
CDR3nt: TGTGCCAGCAGTTACTCGGGACTAGCGCCGTACAATGAGCAGTTCTTC
j_gene: TRBJ2-1
v_gene: TRBV6-5
d_gene: TRBD2
abundance: -

CDR3aa: CASSAAGQGGEQYF
CDR3nt: TGTGCCAGCAGCGCAGCGGGACAGGGCGGCGAGCAGTACTTC
j_gene: TRBJ2-7
v_gene: TRBV9
d_gene: TRBD1
abundance: once

CDR3aa: CSVEDRQGTGYTF
CDR3nt: TGCAGCGTTGAAGACAGACAGGGGACTGGCTACACCTTC
j_gene: TRBJ1-2
v_gene: TRBV29-1
d_gene: TRBD1
abundance: -

CDR3aa: CASSAPGTGAAGELFF
CDR3nt: TGTGCCAGCAGCGCGCCCGGGACAGGGGCCGCGGGGGAGCTGTTTTTT
j_gene: TRBJ2-2
v_gene: TRBV7-6
d_gene: TRBD1
abundance: -

CDR3aa: CASSLVVGPETQYF
CDR3nt: TGTGCTAGCAGCTTAGTGGTGGGTCCGGAGACCCAGTACTTC
j_gene: TRBJ2-5
v_gene: TRBV7-7
d_gene: -
abundance: -

CDR3aa: CSVAGQGSSYEQYF
CDR3nt: TGCAGCGTTGCGGGACAGGGCAGCTCCTACGAGCAGTACTTC
j_gene: TRBJ2-7
v_gene: TRBV29-1
d_gene: TRBD1
abundance: once

CDR3aa: CASSPRPGSGETQYF
CDR3nt: TGTGCCAGCAGCCCGCGACCAGGGTCAGGGGAGACCCAGTACTTC
j_gene: TRBJ2-5
v_gene: TRBV11-2
d_gene: -
abundance: -

CDR3aa: CASSQEGNNQPQHF
CDR3nt: TGTGCCAGCAGCCAGGAGGGAAACAATCAGCCCCAGCATTTT
j_gene: TRBJ1-5
v_gene: TRBV16
d_gene: -
abundance: -

CDR3aa: CASSPTESSYEQYF
CDR3nt: TGTGCCAGCAGTCCGACAGAGAGCTCCTACGAGCAGTACTTC
j_gene: TRBJ2-7
v_gene: TRBV2
d_gene: -
abundance: -

CDR3aa: CASSSKPGEQYF
CDR3nt: TGTGCCAGCAGCTCAAAGCCTGGGGAGCAGTACTTC
j_gene: TRBJ2-7
v_gene: TRBV9
d_gene: -
abundance: -

CDR3aa: CASSGSGTGYEKLFF
CDR3nt: TGTGCCAGCAGCGGCTCCGGGACGGGTTATGAAAAACTGTTTTTT
j_gene: TRBJ1-4
v_gene: TRBV9
d_gene: -
abundance: -

CDR3aa: CASRPRQGPTEAFF
CDR3nt: TGTGCCAGCAGGCCACGGCAGGGCCCCACTGAAGCTTTCTTT
j_gene: TRBJ1-1
v_gene: TRBV28
d_gene: -
abundance: -

CDR3aa: CASSQGSSGFAYEQYF
CDR3nt: TGCGCCAGCAGCCAAGGATCTAGCGGGTTTGCCTACGAGCAGTACTTC
j_gene: TRBJ2-7
v_gene: TRBV4-1
d_gene: TRBD2
abundance: -

CDR3aa: CAWSALAGGEQFF
CDR3nt: TGTGCCTGGAGTGCACTAGCGGGAGGTGAGCAGTTCTTC
j_gene: TRBJ2-1
v_gene: TRBV30
d_gene: TRBD2
abundance: once